These 28 T cell receptor beta chains originate from one sample sequenced in a study of T cell responses to AZD1222 COVID-19 vaccine. Produced via immunoSEQ multiplex PCR; TCRdb's table is partial and in-frame only. The sample yields approximately 190,000 clones, 85% to 95% seen once. The starting material was peripheral blood, obtained 28 days after the second dose of the MenACWY control vaccine. The source is an adult who received the MenACWY meningococcal vaccine as a control.

This chain links TRBV28 with TRBJ2-7; unclear D gene. This CDR3 is built from 12 residues. Germline V gives CDR1 MDHEN, CDR2 SYDVKM. V shed 5 bases and J shed 2 bases, with 7 bases lying between them. The CDR3 loop is CASSPATYEQYF. CDR3 DNA: TGTGCCAGCAGTCCTGCCACCTACGAGCAGTACTTC.

J is TRBJ2-1 and V is TRBV2, with 9 bases lining up with TRBD2. CDR1 is SNHLY and CDR2 is FYNNEI in the germline V gene. Trimming cost V 8 bases and J 9 bases; bases outside gene matches: 8. The CDR3 has 13 residues. The CDR3 here is CASGASGVSEQFF. The CDR3 bases are TGTGCCAGCGGGGCTAGCGGGGTGTCTGAGCAGTTCTTC.

The chain links TRBV9 to TRBJ1-3, with D perhaps TRBD1 (5 bases). The CDR3 sequence is 16 residues long. V was clipped by 0 bases and J by 0 bases, with 10 bases between them. Germline CDR1 reads SGDLS; CDR2 reads YYNGEE. This CDR3 is CASSVGGGNSGNTIYF. The CDR3 DNA is TGTGCCAGCAGCGTAGGGGGCGGAAACTCTGGAAACACCATATATTTT.

The genes are TRBV5-8 and TRBJ1-3, with a weak D call TRBD1 (5 bases). V lost 0 bases, J lost 2 bases, and 9 bases lay in between. Germline values: CDR1 SGHTS, CDR2 YDEGEE. The length of the CDR3 is 15 residues. The CDR3 sequence: CASSLEQGPGNTIYF. The DNA of the CDR3 is TGTGCCAGCAGCTTGGAGCAGGGCCCTGGAAACACCATATATTTT.

The genes are TRBV2 and TRBJ2-1; TRBD2 agrees at 9 bases. The ends lost 7 bases at V and 0 bases at J; junction bases unmatched: 4. The CDR3 contains 15 residues. Germline V lookup: CDR1 SNHLY, CDR2 FYNNEI. In DNA, the CDR3 is TGTGCCAGCATGCCGACTAGCGGCTCCTACAATGAGCAGTTCTTC. Its protein product is CASMPTSGSYNEQFF.

This clone was picked up a small number of times. The V call is TRBV11-3, the J call TRBJ2-3; 10 nucleotides align to TRBD1. Per the germline V gene, CDR1 is SGHNT and CDR2 is YENEEA. The CDR3 sequence is 15 residues long. J lost 3 bases, V lost 5 bases, and 5 bases had no gene match. In DNA, the CDR3 is TGTGCCAGCAGCCCGGGGACAGGGGTTACAGATACGCAGTATTTT. Residues: CASSPGTGVTDTQYF.

V is TRBV6-5 and J is TRBJ1-6; D is unresolved. V lost 0 bases and J 9 bases, leaving 12 bases between the germline ends. The CDR3 consists of 15 residues. CDR1 is MNHEY and CDR2 is SVGAGI in the germline V gene. The CDR3 is CASSYSTGTTSPLHF. CDR3 nucleotides: TGTGCCAGCAGTTACTCGACGGGCACGACTTCACCCCTCCACTTT.

This rearrangement joins TRBV27 to TRBJ1-1; the D is unclear. Germline V CDR1 and CDR2: MNHEY, SMNVEV (reference sequence). V was clipped by 7 bases and J by 1 base, with 25 bases between them. The CDR3 is made up of 18 amino acids. CDR3 sequence: CASTTLGGRPYKNTEAFF. As DNA, the CDR3 is TGTGCCAGCACCACTCTAGGTGGCAGGCCTTACAAGAACACTGAAGCTTTCTTT.

The rearrangement joins TRBV6-4 to TRBJ1-1, with 7 bases fitting TRBD1. Germline assignment: CDR1 MRHNA and CDR2 SNTAGT. This CDR3 is 15 amino acids long. V lost 6 bases to trimming and J lost 1 base; unmatched junction nucleotides: 8. DNA of the CDR3: TGTGCCAGCAGGCCAGGGGGGGCACGGAACACTGAAGCTTTCTTT. Amino acids: CASRPGGARNTEAFF.

The CDR3 reads CASSSRTGTGANVLTF. In DNA form, the CDR3 reads TGTGCCAGCAGCTCCCGGACAGGGACTGGGGCCAACGTCCTGACTTTC. The gene calls are TRBV11-3 and TRBJ2-6; 8 bases agree with TRBD1. This CDR3 contains 16 residues. V gave up 4 bases and J gave up 2 bases; unmatched junction bases: 4. Germline-derived CDR1 and CDR2 are SGHNT and YENEEA. The full variable domain, with the rest looked up from reference TRBV11-3 and TRBJ2-6, is EAGVVQSPRYKIIEKKQPVAFWCNPISGHNTLYWYLQNLGQGPELLIRYENEEAVDDSQLPKDRFSAERLKGVDSTLKIQPAELGDSAVYLCASSSRTGTGANVLTFGAGSRLTVL.

The CDR3 DNA follows: TGTGCCAGCAGCCAAGATCGTAGAATACAAGAGACCCAGTACTTC. This gives the protein CASSQDRRIQETQYF. The chain recombines TRBV14 with TRBJ2-5; D is ambiguous. CDR3 length: 15 amino acids. The ends were cut back, 0 bases at V and 2 bases at J, with 10 bases in the middle. Germline CDR1 SGHDN, CDR2 FVKESK.

This rearrangement joins TRBV15 to TRBJ2-7, with 10 bases fitting TRBD1. V shed 0 bases, J shed 5 bases, and the junction held 4 bases outside the gene matches. The CDR3 runs to 15 residues. The germline gives CDR1 LNHNV, CDR2 YYDKDF (reference sequence). For the CDR3, the DNA is TGTGCCACCAGCAGAGATCCGGGACAGGGGCACGAGCAGTACTTC. Translating it yields CATSRDPGQGHEQYF. Full variable domain (missing parts from reference TRBV15 and TRBJ2-7): DAMVIQNPRYQVTQFGKPVTLSCSQTLNHNVMYWYQQKSSQAPKLLFHYYDKDFNNEADTPDNFQSRRPNTSFCFLDIRSPGLGDTAMYLCATSRDPGQGHEQYFGPGTRLTVT.

This clone was counted only a few times. The V call is TRBV28, the J call TRBJ2-1; 14 nucleotides align to TRBD2. The CDR3 has 19 amino acids. Germline CDR1 MDHEN, CDR2 SYDVKM. After removal of 4 bases from V and 5 bases from J, the junction contained 13 bases not matched to a gene. CDR3 sequence (DNA): TGTGCCAGCAGTTCTTACTACCGACTAGCGGGAGGGGTGAACAATGAGCAGTTCTTC. Its protein product is CASSSYYRLAGGVNNEQFF.

The chain has TRBV6-2 or TRBV6-3 and TRBJ1-5, with D hard to call. This CDR3 has 15 amino acids. Germline assignment: CDR1 MNHEY and CDR2 SVGEGT. V was cut by 6 bases and J by 7 bases, with 19 bases left in between. The CDR3 sequence is CASSPFLRAGQPQHF. DNA of the CDR3: TGTGCCAGCAGCCCCTTTTTGCGAGCGGGACAGCCCCAGCATTTT.

This clone appeared a single time. The chain couples TRBV27 to TRBJ1-6, with 9 bases aligning to TRBD1. The CDR3 has 17 residues. V gave up 7 bases and J gave up 5 bases; unmatched junction bases: 12. The germline gives CDR1 MNHEY, CDR2 SMNVEV (reference sequence). CDR3 in DNA: TGTGCCAGCAAACGACAGGGGGGTCCCACCAATAATTCACCCCTCCACTTT. Translation: CASKRQGGPTNNSPLHF.

V is TRBV11-3 and J is TRBJ1-1; D gene uncertain. The CDR3 has 13 amino acids. V was pared by 0 bases and J by 3 bases, with 5 bases between. The germline gives CDR1 SGHNT, CDR2 YENEEA. CDR3 in amino acids: CASSLETDTEAFF. In DNA, the CDR3 is TGTGCCAGCAGCTTAGAAACCGACACTGAAGCTTTCTTT.

The rearrangement uses TRBV9 and TRBJ2-1; D unclear. Germline CDR1 and CDR2: SGDLS and YYNGEE. V dropped 3 bases and J dropped 0 bases, with 16 bases sitting between them. This CDR3 is 17 amino acids long. The CDR3 protein is CASSEVGVSSSYNEQFF. In DNA, the CDR3 is TGTGCCAGCAGCGAGGTTGGAGTATCGAGCTCCTACAATGAGCAGTTCTTC.

V usage is TRBV6-5 and J usage is TRBJ1-1, with D perhaps matching TRBD1 (5 bases). The V and J ends lost 4 bases and 3 bases respectively, with 15 bases between them. There are 15 residues in the CDR3. Germline V gene sequence: CDR1 MNHEY, CDR2 SVGAGI. CDR3 DNA: TGTGCCAGCAGTTTTTCGGGGGGAGGGGACACTGAAGCTTTCTTT. Residues: CASSFSGGGDTEAFF.

The V call is TRBV5-1, the J call TRBJ2-1, with 12 bases matching TRBD2. The CDR3 has 17 residues. Trimming cost V 0 bases and J 7 bases; bases outside gene matches: 8. Looked up from germline, CDR1 is SGHRS and CDR2 is YFSETQ. This chain's CDR3 is CASSLGLAGGSGNEQFF. CDR3 bases: TGCGCCAGCAGCTTGGGGCTAGCGGGAGGGTCTGGGAATGAGCAGTTCTTC.

V and J are TRBV7-3 and TRBJ1-6; possibly TRBD1 for D (5 bases). V lost 2 bases to trimming and J lost 7 bases, with 12 bases between them. Germline V gene sequence: CDR1 SGHTA, CDR2 FQGTGA. This CDR3 has 15 residues. CDR3 DNA sequence: TGTGCCAGCAGCTTACGGGGGAATTGGAATTCACCCCTCCACTTT. It codes for CASSLRGNWNSPLHF.

V gene TRBV19 combines with J gene TRBJ1-1; D is unclear. This CDR3 is 15 amino acids long. V was trimmed by 1 base and J by 0 bases, leaving 9 bases between them. Germline CDR1 reads LNHDA; CDR2 reads SQIVND (reference sequence). The CDR3 DNA follows: TGTGCCAGTAGTATAGTGCTCAAATTGAACACTGAAGCTTTCTTT. This codes for CASSIVLKLNTEAFF.

This sequence joins TRBV4-1 and TRBJ1-3; no definite D call. V lost 0 bases and J 0 bases, leaving 12 bases between the germline ends. The CDR3 is made up of 17 amino acids. CDR1 MGHRA and CDR2 YSYEKL come from the germline V gene. The CDR3 DNA is TGCGCCAGCAGCCAAGATGATAGGATAAACTCTGGAAACACCATATATTTT. This encodes CASSQDDRINSGNTIYF.

This sequence joins TRBV11-3 and TRBJ2-3; D remains ambiguous. CDR1 and CDR2 from the germline V gene are SGHNT and YENEEA. Trimming took 3 bases from V and 6 from J, leaving 4 bases between them. The CDR3 contains 11 residues. The CDR3 DNA reads TGTGCCAGCAGCTTTTTCGATACGCAGTATTTT. It is translated as CASSFFDTQYF.

This chain joins TRBV27 and TRBJ1-1; D gene uncertain. The CDR3 spans 12 residues. Germline V gene data show CDR1 as MNHEY and CDR2 as SMNVEV (reference sequence). Trimming took off 5 bases at V and 11 bases at J, with 15 bases between the two ends. CDR3 protein: CASSPPGRAAFF. The CDR3 DNA sequence: TGTGCCAGCAGTCCCCCGGGGAGGGCGGCTTTCTTT.

The V gene is TRBV7-6, the J gene TRBJ1-2; D is ambiguous. The CDR3 contains 13 residues. Per germline, CDR1 SGHVS and CDR2 FNYEAQ. With 5 bases removed from V and 2 bases from J, the gap between germline ends came to 9 bases. This CDR3 reads CASSPGVNYGYTF. The CDR3 region has the DNA TGTGCCAGCAGCCCAGGTGTGAACTATGGCTACACCTTC.

The J gene is TRBJ2-3, the V gene TRBV5-1, with 7 bases fitting TRBD1. The CDR3 consists of 16 residues. Per germline, CDR1 SGHRS and CDR2 YFSETQ. V was clipped by 1 base and J by 1 base; unmatched bases: 6. CDR3 DNA sequence: TGCGCCAGCAGCTTGTCCCACGGACAGGGCACAGATACGCAGTATTTT. Its translation is CASSLSHGQGTDTQYF.

The chain combines TRBV28 with TRBJ2-2; TRBD2 matches at 10 bases. V dropped 8 bases and J dropped 6; count of bases not matched to a gene: 9. The CDR3 is 15 amino acids. Looked up from germline, CDR1 is MDHEN and CDR2 is SYDVKM. This CDR3 is CASSLAGGRPGELFF. The CDR3 bases are TGTGCCAGCTCATTAGCGGGAGGCCGGCCCGGGGAGCTGTTTTTT. The full variable domain, rest sourced from reference TRBV28 and TRBJ2-2, is DVKVTQSSRYLVKRTGEKVFLECVQDMDHENMFWYRQDPGLGLRLIYFSYDVKMKEKGDIPEGYSVSREKKERFSLILESASTNQTSMYLCASSLAGGRPGELFFGEGSRLTVL.

This clone appeared once. The chain joins TRBV27 to TRBJ2-2; D is unresolved. The CDR3 has 12 amino acids. Germline V gene data show CDR1 as MNHEY and CDR2 as SMNVEV (reference sequence). The V gene lost 3 bases and the J gene lost 8 bases, with 7 bases spanning the gap. CDR3 nucleotide sequence: TGTGCCAGCAGTTTGCCCCCGGGGGAGCTGTTTTTT. As protein: CASSLPPGELFF.